This T cell receptor (beta chain) comes out of a study of T-cell memory formation after mild COVID-19. From the 5' RACE reads, TCRdb called clonotypes with MiXCR, one entry per CDR3 protein. The table lists 500,000 to 600,000 distinct CDR3 sequences, roughly 17% of them singletons. V dropped 6 bases and J dropped 4 bases, with 24 bases sitting between them. The CDR3 runs 17 residues. This TCR derives from an adult woman who had mild COVID-19 (a few samples of this study predate the infection). Cell type and time point are not known. The chain employs TRBV12-3 or TRBV12-4 and TRBJ1-2, with D unclear. What was sequenced was PBMCs or a T cell subset sorted from them (not recorded which). CDR3 nucleotides: TGTGCCAGCAGCTTTACTGCCGGAGCTAGTTTGGGCTATGGCTACACCTTC. Encoded protein: CASSFTAGASLGYGYTF.